This T cell receptor beta chain was sequenced for a study of control samples from healthy donors and cancer patients. V was clipped by 2 bases and J by 2 bases, with 18 bases between them. This CDR3 has 18 amino acids. The germline gives CDR1 KGHSH, CDR2 LQKENI. Repertoires were generated with immunoSEQ multiplex PCR, while TCRdb's copy carries only in-frame clones and drops some. Of over 120,000 clones listed, 90% to 95% are singletons. V gene TRBV18 combines with J gene TRBJ1-4; D uncertain. This receptor was identified in a man aged 55 to 70 with colorectal cancer. The sequencing sample was made of PBMCs. CDR3 region: CASSPRSFASGTNEKLFF. CDR3 nucleotides: TGTGCCAGCTCACCAAGGTCATTCGCCAGTGGCACTAATGAAAAACTGTTTTTT.